This paragraph covers one TCR beta chain sequence. Its specificity is unknown. Unmatched junction bases numbered 5, after V lost 1 base and J lost 0 bases. CDR3 length equals 16 residues. Germline CDR1 and CDR2: MGHRA and YSYEKL. Produced via immunoSEQ multiplex PCR; TCRdb's table is partial and in-frame only. The table includes approximately 99,000 clones, roughly 84% detected once. The donors were part of the validation cohort, which consisted of roughly 110 subjects and was separate from the first cohort of 666 subjects. This entry is derived from a study of cytomegalovirus exposure and HLA in healthy donors. On the study more broadly: A subsequent analysis reported that the roughly 120 validation repertoires were produced on the same platform that had also been used for the approximately 710 first-cohort repertoires. Whole-study results and caveats: There were some public TCRs occurring in many donors, but most TCR sequences were rare. Overall, around 160 TCR beta chains were annotated as cytomegalovirus-associated.

The sample was PBMCs. This TCR came from a woman under 30 in good health and CMV-seronegative. This chain uses TRBV4-1 with TRBJ1-1; 7 bases align to TRBD1. The CDR3 nucleotides read TGCGCCAGCAGCCAAGGGGGACAGAGACTGAACACTGAAGCTTTCTTT. Its translation: CASSQGGQRLNTEAFF.